Presented here are 31 T cell receptor beta chains from one specimen sequenced in a study of cytomegalovirus exposure and HLA in healthy donors. This PCR relied on a set of 60 Vbeta primers and 13 Jbeta primers. Clones were sequenced by immunoSEQ multiplex PCR, and TCRdb holds only the in-frame ones, with some missing. This sample has roughly 70,000 clones, with under 80% found just once. Sequencing was performed on PBMCs. The receptors were sampled from a male donor in good health and CMV-seropositive.

The V and J genes are TRBV6-1 and TRBJ1-5, with 8 bases aligning to TRBD1. The germline CDR1 and CDR2 sequences are MNHNS and SASEGT. The CDR3 runs to 15 residues. Trimming cost V 5 bases and J 5 bases; bases outside gene matches: 8. CDR3 loop: CASSMGTGLYQPQHF. CDR3 coding DNA: TGTGCCAGCAGTATGGGGACAGGACTTTATCAGCCCCAGCATTTT.

The chain links TRBV6-5 to TRBJ1-2, with TRBD1 matching 8 bases. V lost 5 bases and J lost 8; bases outside the gene matches: 7. The germline gives CDR1 MNHEY, CDR2 SVGAGI. This CDR3 contains 13 residues. As DNA, the CDR3 is TGTGCCAGCAGTACGACAGGGGCAGGAGGCTACACCTTC. Translated: CASSTTGAGGYTF.

The chain joins TRBV13 to TRBJ1-2; 9 nucleotides agree with TRBD1. CDR1 and CDR2 from the germline V gene are PRHDT and FYEKMQ (reference sequence). This CDR3 has 15 residues. J lost 6 bases, V lost 2 bases, and 7 bases had no gene match. CDR3 loop: CASSLPPRQGDGYTF. DNA of the CDR3: TGTGCCAGCAGCTTACCACCGAGACAGGGGGATGGCTACACCTTC.

This clone was seen a few times. The chain is built from TRBV19 and TRBJ2-3, with 9 bases identical to TRBD1. This CDR3 spans 15 amino acids. Germline assignment: CDR1 LNHDA and CDR2 SQIVND (reference sequence). The V gene end was trimmed by 3 bases and the J gene end by 5 bases; junction bases not matched to a gene: 6. Here the CDR3 DNA reads TGTGCCAGTAGTATGGGGGGGACAGGGCTAGATACGCAGTATTTT. Translation gives CASSMGGTGLDTQYF.

The V gene is TRBV7-3, the J gene TRBJ2-1; D possibly corresponds to TRBD2 (7 bases). The ends were cut back, 1 base at V and 4 bases at J, with 14 bases in the middle. Germline CDR1 reads SGHTA; CDR2 reads FQGTGA. This CDR3 has 16 residues. CDR3 bases: TGTGCCAGCAGCTTAAGGGAGGGGGGGCCTTACAATGAGCAGTTCTTC. This codes for CASSLREGGPYNEQFF.

This rearrangement joins TRBV7-9 to TRBJ2-1; perhaps TRBD2 as D (6 bases). CDR1 and CDR2 (germline): SEHNR, FQNEAQ (reference sequence). V lost 7 bases and J lost 5, with 15 bases in between. CDR3 size: 14 residues. The CDR3 is CASNHRLADNEQFF. The CDR3 bases are TGTGCCAGCAACCACCGTTTAGCGGACAATGAGCAGTTCTTC.

In its sample, this clone was seen once. The chain links TRBV6-5 to TRBJ1-5; maybe TRBD1 (6 bases). The germline V gene encodes CDR1 MNHEY and CDR2 SVGAGI. Trimming took off 6 bases at V and 4 bases at J, with 10 bases between the two ends. This CDR3 region has 13 residues. The CDR3 DNA follows: TGTGCCAGCAGCAGTACAGGGAATCAGCCCCAGCATTTT. It yields the protein CASSSTGNQPQHF.

The rearrangement links TRBV7-9 to TRBJ1-1, with TRBD1 identical over 9 bases. The CDR3 is 15 residues long. Germline-derived CDR1 and CDR2 are SEHNR and FQNEAQ (reference sequence). Germline trimming cut 6 bases from V and 5 bases from J; bases unmatched to any gene: 10. As DNA, the CDR3 is TGTGCCAGCAGTTACAGGGGGCGCCGGGGAACTGAAGCTTTCTTT. Its translation: CASSYRGRRGTEAFF.

About this clone: Additional DNA sequences in this sample encode the identical CDR3. The CDR3 spells CASSLAGGTGELFF. The CDR3 nucleotides are TGTGCCAGCAGCTTAGCGGGAGGGACCGGGGAGCTGTTTTTT. This chain connects TRBV5-4 to TRBJ2-2, with 10 bases that match TRBD2. Germline CDR1 and CDR2: SGHNT and YYREEE (reference sequence). V gave up 2 bases and J gave up 5 bases; unmatched junction bases: 0. There are 14 residues in the CDR3.

V and J are TRBV5-4 and TRBJ2-1, with D possibly TRBD1 on 6 matching bases. Looked up from germline, CDR1 is SGHNT and CDR2 is YYREEE (reference sequence). V was clipped by 2 bases and J by 3 bases, with 12 bases between them. This CDR3 has 15 residues. CDR3 protein: CASSLQGFGYNEQFF. As DNA, the CDR3 is TGTGCCAGCAGCTTACAGGGTTTTGGCTACAATGAGCAGTTCTTC.

To note about this clone: Relative to the germline gene, one junction end is altered; a read error may explain this. The rearrangement links TRBV7-9 to TRBJ1-4; unclear D gene. This CDR3 comprises 11 residues. The V gene's germline CDR1 is SEHNR and CDR2 FQNEAQ (reference sequence). The CDR3 sequence is CSSSVQEKLFF. The CDR3 nucleotides read TGTTCCAGCAGCGTTCAGGAAAAACTGTTTTTT.

The chain recombines TRBV5-5 with TRBJ1-1, with D hard to call. Trimming removed 4 bases from V and 0 bases from J, with 4 bases in between. This CDR3 region has 12 residues. The germline gives CDR1 SGHKS, CDR2 YYEKEE (reference sequence). The CDR3 sequence is CASSGMNTEAFF. DNA of the CDR3: TGTGCCAGCAGCGGCATGAACACTGAAGCTTTCTTT. Full variable domain (remainder filled in from reference TRBV5-5 and TRBJ1-1): DAGVTQSPTHLIKTRGQQVTLRCSPISGHKSVSWYQQVLGQGPQFIFQYYEKEERGRGNFPDRFSARQFPNYSSELNVNALLLGDSALYLCASSGMNTEAFFGQGTRLTVV.

This clone was detected only a few times. The J gene is TRBJ2-2, the V gene TRBV5-1, with 7 bases lining up with TRBD1. V gave up 4 bases and J gave up 2 bases; unmatched junction bases: 8. Germline values: CDR1 SGHRS, CDR2 YFSETQ. This CDR3 comprises 16 residues. The CDR3 spells CASSGTGQINTGELFF. For the CDR3, the DNA is TGCGCCAGCAGCGGGACGGGACAGATAAACACCGGGGAGCTGTTTTTT. The whole variable domain, remainder taken from reference TRBV5-1 and TRBJ2-2, is KAGVTQTPRYLIKTRGQQVTLSCSPISGHRSVSWYQQTPGQGLQFLFEYFSETQRNKGNFPGRFSGRQFSNSRSEMNVSTLELGDSALYLCASSGTGQINTGELFFGEGSRLTVL.

V usage is TRBV6-5 and J usage is TRBJ2-5; TRBD1 matches at 9 bases. Trimming took 6 bases from V and 2 from J; bases not matched to a gene: 7. This CDR3 has 15 amino acids. Per the germline V gene, CDR1 is MNHEY and CDR2 is SVGAGI. The CDR3 region has the DNA TGTGCCAGCAGCCACAAAGGACAGGGGCAAGAGACCCAGTACTTC. This encodes CASSHKGQGQETQYF.

J is TRBJ2-3 and V is TRBV11-2; no reliable D call. V gave up 2 bases and J gave up 0 bases, with 9 bases separating them. CDR1 SGHAT and CDR2 FQNNGV come from the germline V gene. This CDR3 spans 15 amino acids. CDR3 sequence: CASSLSAVSTDTQYF. The CDR3 DNA follows: TGTGCCAGCAGCTTATCGGCGGTAAGCACAGATACGCAGTATTTT.

This rearrangement joins TRBV5-1 to TRBJ2-3, with a tentative D call TRBD1 (6 bases). CDR3 length equals 17 residues. With 0 bases removed from V and 2 bases from J, the gap between germline ends came to 16 bases. Germline loops: CDR1 SGHRS, CDR2 YFSETQ. DNA for the CDR3: TGCGCCAGCAGCTTGGAGGGATATGGGACAATCACAGATACGCAGTATTTT. It codes for CASSLEGYGTITDTQYF.

The chain joins TRBV4-3 to TRBJ2-7; 10 bases line up with TRBD1. Germline V lookup: CDR1 LGHNA, CDR2 YSLEER. The CDR3 is made up of 15 amino acids. V shed 0 bases and J 6 bases; nucleotides not matched to a gene: 5. CDR3 nucleotides: TGCGCCAGCAGCCAAGAGGGACAGGGGTGGTCCGAGCAGTACTTC. Protein sequence: CASSQEGQGWSEQYF.

V and J are TRBV2 and TRBJ1-2; D perhaps matches TRBD1 (5 bases). The germline V gene encodes CDR1 SNHLY and CDR2 FYNNEI. The CDR3 is made up of 13 amino acids. Trimming took off 6 bases at V and 4 bases at J, with 12 bases between the two ends. The CDR3 here is CASSDKTVYGYTF. The CDR3 bases are TGTGCCAGCAGCGATAAGACAGTCTATGGCTACACCTTC.

The V and J genes are TRBV27 and TRBJ2-2, with D tentatively TRBD1 (5 bases). V gave up 3 bases and J gave up 3 bases, with 11 bases separating them. The CDR3 contains 15 residues. In germline, CDR1 is MNHEY, CDR2 SMNVEV (reference sequence). CDR3 DNA sequence: TGTGCCAGCAGTTTCTGGGGCGCAGACACCGGGGAGCTGTTTTTT. This translates into CASSFWGADTGELFF.

The sample holds a few counts of this clone. V usage is TRBV6-5 and J usage is TRBJ1-5; D perhaps matches TRBD1 (5 bases). V was cut by 6 bases and J by 7 bases, with 13 bases left in between. Germline lookup yields CDR1 MNHEY and CDR2 SVGAGI. The CDR3 length is 13 residues. The CDR3 sequence is CASSLIAGQPQHF. CDR3 DNA: TGTGCCAGCAGCCTGATAGCAGGGCAGCCCCAGCATTTT.

The chain joins TRBV7-6 to TRBJ2-2, with 8 bases identical to TRBD2. CDR1 SGHVS and CDR2 FNYEAQ come from the germline V gene. After removal of 5 bases from V and 4 bases from J, the junction contained 9 bases not matched to a gene. CDR3 size: 16 residues. DNA for the CDR3: TGTGCCAGCAGCCTAGGATCCAGCGGGGGCACCGGGGAGCTGTTTTTT. Translation gives CASSLGSSGGTGELFF. The variable domain in full, completed from reference TRBV7-6 and TRBJ2-2, reads GAGVSQSPRYKVTKRGQDVALRCDPISGHVSLYWYRQALGQGPEFLTYFNYEAQQDKSGLPNDRFSAERPEGSISTLTIQRTEQRDSAMYRCASSLGSSGGTGELFFGEGSRLTVL.

The CDR3 DNA is TGTGCCAGCAGCTTAGAGGAGGACACTGAAGCTTTCTTT. Residues: CASSLEEDTEAFF. The V gene is TRBV7-6, the J gene TRBJ1-1; D is uncertain. The V and J ends lost 1 base and 3 bases respectively, with 6 bases between them. The CDR3 totals 13 residues. Per the germline V gene, CDR1 is SGHVS and CDR2 is FNYEAQ.

The chain uses TRBV30 and TRBJ2-3; D is undetermined. CDR1 and CDR2 (germline): GTSNPN, SVGIG (reference sequence). The V end was cut by 4 bases, the J end by 6 bases, with 20 bases between. This CDR3 spans 15 amino acids. CDR3 nucleotides: TGTGCCTGGAACGGTGGCACACTAAATGCGGATACGCAGTATTTT. It is translated as CAWNGGTLNADTQYF.

This chain links TRBV5-5 with TRBJ2-7; D might be TRBD1 (5 bases). CDR3 size: 14 residues. Trimming left V 4 bases short and J 2 bases short, with 13 bases between. The germline CDR1 and CDR2 sequences are SGHKS and YYEKEE (reference sequence). CDR3 in DNA: TGTGCCAGCAGCCGTCGGACACCTCCCTACGAGCAGTACTTC. Translating gives CASSRRTPPYEQYF.

This clone appeared once. As DNA, the CDR3 is TGTGCCAGCAGCTCCGACAGGGGGGGGGATGAGCAGTTCTTC. Its protein product is CASSSDRGGDEQFF. The chain links TRBV5-5 to TRBJ2-1, with TRBD1 matching 9 bases. V shed 3 bases, J shed 8 bases, and the junction held 6 bases outside the gene matches. The CDR3 sequence is 14 residues long. Germline CDR1 and CDR2: SGHKS and YYEKEE (reference sequence).

V and J are TRBV4-2 and TRBJ2-7; 11 bases agree with TRBD2. The V gene's germline CDR1 is LGHNA and CDR2 YNFKEQ. V was clipped by 1 base and J by 3 bases; unmatched bases: 5. CDR3 length: 16 amino acids. CDR3 sequence reads: CASSQVEGLAGYEQYF. CDR3 nucleotides: TGTGCCAGCAGCCAAGTGGAAGGACTAGCGGGCTACGAGCAGTACTTC.

The genes are TRBV6-1 and TRBJ2-1; TRBD2 agrees at 7 bases. V shed 3 bases, J shed 8 bases, and the junction held 10 bases outside the gene matches. Germline CDR1 is MNHNS and CDR2 is SASEGT. The CDR3 is 15 amino acids. The CDR3 spells CASSDQAGIIHEQFF. CDR3 DNA sequence: TGTGCCAGCAGTGATCAAGCGGGGATTATCCATGAGCAGTTCTTC.

This clone has just one count. J is TRBJ2-3 and V is TRBV5-4; weak D call: TRBD1 (5 bases). CDR3 size: 15 residues. Between the trimmed V and J ends, which lost 1 base and 4 bases, there was a span of 13 bases. Germline CDR1 is SGHNT and CDR2 is YYREEE (reference sequence). CDR3 DNA sequence: TGTGCCAGCAGCTTGCTGGACAACGGCCCAGATACGCAGTATTTT. It is translated as CASSLLDNGPDTQYF.

V usage is TRBV27 and J usage is TRBJ2-1; 10 bases fit TRBD2. The length of the CDR3 is 19 residues. J was trimmed by 4 bases and V by 2 bases; bases with no gene match: 14. Germline loops: CDR1 MNHEY, CDR2 SMNVEV (reference sequence). The CDR3 spells CASSLVVRVGLATYNEQFF. In DNA, the CDR3 is TGTGCCAGCAGTTTAGTGGTCCGGGTGGGACTAGCGACTTACAATGAGCAGTTCTTC.

The rearrangement links TRBV6-5 to TRBJ2-6, with D unresolved. Trimming took 5 bases from V and 4 from J, leaving 9 bases between them. Germline-derived CDR1 and CDR2 are MNHEY and SVGAGI. The CDR3 contains 14 residues. The CDR3 DNA sequence: TGTGCCAGCAGTGCTCTCGCGGGGGCCAACGTCCTGACTTTC. This encodes CASSALAGANVLTF.

The chain has TRBV30 and TRBJ1-3; TRBD1 agrees at 7 bases. This CDR3 spans 13 amino acids. Trimming took 7 bases from V and 0 from J; bases not matched to a gene: 3. The germline gives CDR1 GTSNPN, CDR2 SVGIG (reference sequence). The chain's CDR3 is CAYNRGSGNTIYF. In nucleotides, the CDR3 is TGTGCCTACAACAGGGGCTCTGGAAACACCATATATTTT.